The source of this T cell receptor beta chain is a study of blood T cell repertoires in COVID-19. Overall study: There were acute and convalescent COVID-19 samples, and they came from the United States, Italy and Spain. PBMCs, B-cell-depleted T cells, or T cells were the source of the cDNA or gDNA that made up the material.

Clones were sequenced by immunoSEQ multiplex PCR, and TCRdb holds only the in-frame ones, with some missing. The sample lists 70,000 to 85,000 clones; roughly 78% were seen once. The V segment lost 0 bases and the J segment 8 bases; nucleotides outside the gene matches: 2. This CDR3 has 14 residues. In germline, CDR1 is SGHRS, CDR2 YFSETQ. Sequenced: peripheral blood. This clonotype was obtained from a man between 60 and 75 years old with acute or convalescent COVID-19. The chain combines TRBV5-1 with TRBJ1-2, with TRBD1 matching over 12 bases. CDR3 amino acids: CASSLAGTGGGYTF. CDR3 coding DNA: TGCGCCAGCAGCTTGGCCGGGACAGGGGGCGGCTACACCTTC.